A selection of T cell receptor beta chains follows, all from one sample in a study of T cells in Graves' hyperthyroidism and ophthalmopathy. TCRdb reanalysed the multiplex PCR reads using MiXCR and keeps one entry per CDR3 protein. Here the sample spans some 360,000 distinct CDR3 sequences, roughly 13% being singletons. Material for sequencing was blood. The receptor source for this set is a woman aged 55-70 years with Graves' hyperthyroidism. CDR3s leave out the opening cysteine and the closing phenylalanine or tryptophan.

v_gene	len	j_gene	CDR3aa
TRBV11-2	12	TRBJ2-1	ASSLAAGYNEQF
TRBV5-1	12	TRBJ2-1	ASSPVSVYNEQF
TRBV20-1	13	TRBJ2-1	SARDRLGLARRQF
TRBV28	12	TRBJ2-7	ASSSPGLSYEQY
TRBV24-1	14	TRBJ2-5	ATSDPASMGRETQY
TRBV7-9	12	TRBJ2-3	ASSLDGRLDTQY
TRBV9	11	TRBJ2-5	ASSTTSLETQY
TRBV7-9	11	TRBJ1-2	VSSPSSSYGYT
TRBV4-1	13	TRBJ2-7	ASSQEGQPAYEQY
TRBV6-1	15	TRBJ2-2	ASSEFRGRGQGGELF
TRBV11-2	13	TRBJ2-7	ASSYGTGDSYEQY
TRBV2	13	TRBJ1-6	ASKGGGGRMAPLH
TRBV5-6	13	TRBJ1-4	ASSLATDTNEKLF
TRBV18	14	TRBJ1-3	ASSPATGVSGNTIY
TRBV2	10	TRBJ2-5	ARSDGAETQY
TRBV30	9	TRBJ1-2	AFVRDYGYT
TRBV7-9	10	TRBJ2-5	ASSLRSGGRH
TRBV2	16	TRBJ2-7	ASSAPAGRRASGYEQY
TRBV28	12	TRBJ2-4	ASSLRVAKNIQY
TRBV3-1	11	TRBJ1-2	ASSQETGLGYT
TRBV3-1	12	TRBJ1-1	ASSPRRMNTEAF
TRBV5-5	15	TRBJ1-2	ASSLGWRTGDNYGYT
TRBV11-2	13	TRBJ2-1	ASSFLAGDYNEQF
TRBV20-1	15	TRBJ2-3	SASWGLAGGLTDTQY
TRBV28	15	TRBJ2-4	ASSFRPGHQAKNIQY
TRBV5-4	13	TRBJ2-1	ASRHPGQGYNEQF
TRBV24-1	13	TRBJ1-4	ATSVRSDSREKLF
TRBV2	11	TRBJ2-5	ASGRDYQETQY
TRBV20-1	11	TRBJ1-2	SAIPGLTYGYT
TRBV27	12	TRBJ2-7	ASSWTGGGYEQY
TRBV11-3	14	TRBJ1-4	TSSFEQAATNEKLF
TRBV20-1	11	TRBJ2-1	SALAGVNNEQF
TRBV5-1	11	TRBJ1-5	ASSFGVNQPQH
TRBV11-3	16	TRBJ2-1	ASSLGVRLGGGDNEQF
TRBV4-1	13	TRBJ2-1	ASSQQPGQGFQQF
TRBV20-1	13	TRBJ2-1	SASRGRSSYNEQF
TRBV11-2	18	TRBJ2-7	ASSTLWGTSGRGYGYEQY
TRBV3-1	12	TRBJ1-2	ASSRDGANYGYT
TRBV11-2	14	TRBJ2-1	ASSFLAGQQYNEQF
TRBV6-1	14	TRBJ2-5	ASSEGGARAQETQY
TRBV6-5	13	TRBJ1-1	ASSYLGHRNTEAF
TRBV30	16	TRBJ2-7	AWRKPRLAGGSSYEQY
TRBV5-6	12	TRBJ2-1	ASSLEILGNEQF
TRBV14	12	TRBJ2-1	ASSQVSTVGEQF
TRBV10-1	11	TRBJ2-5	ASSEAGPETQY
TRBV24-1	16	TRBJ2-2	ATSDQGLAGSNTGELF
TRBV29-1	12	TRBJ2-4	SQRPGIAKNIQY